The clone carrying this T cell receptor beta chain is a singleton in its sample. Its cognate antigen is unknown. Here immunoSEQ multiplex PCR was the method, and the copy in TCRdb shows in-frame clones only, minus some. The table records 2,500 to 4,000 clones, 80% to 90% of them present only once. This entry belongs to a study of neoadjuvant nivolumab and ipilimumab in lung cancer. Study-level information: Nivolumab 3 mg/kg was given days 1, 15 and 29, plus ipilimumab 1 mg/kg day 1 in combination. General observations from the study: Higher pretherapy blood TCR richness went with higher resected-tumor richness. Only two of four nivolumab-treated tumors gained richness and clonality by surgery.

The specimen comprised tumor tissue, sampled after neoadjuvant nivolumab, alone or with ipilimumab, at or shortly before surgery. The TCR originated in an adult with non-small cell lung cancer.

The CDR3 here is CASSPGQATDTQYF. The CDR3 DNA is TGTGCCAGCTCACCAGGACAGGCGACAGATACGCAGTATTTT. This chain joins TRBV18 and TRBJ2-3; 7 bases are shared with TRBD1. V dropped 2 bases and J dropped 3; count of bases not matched to a gene: 2. Germline V CDR1 and CDR2: KGHSH, LQKENI. This CDR3 region has 14 residues.